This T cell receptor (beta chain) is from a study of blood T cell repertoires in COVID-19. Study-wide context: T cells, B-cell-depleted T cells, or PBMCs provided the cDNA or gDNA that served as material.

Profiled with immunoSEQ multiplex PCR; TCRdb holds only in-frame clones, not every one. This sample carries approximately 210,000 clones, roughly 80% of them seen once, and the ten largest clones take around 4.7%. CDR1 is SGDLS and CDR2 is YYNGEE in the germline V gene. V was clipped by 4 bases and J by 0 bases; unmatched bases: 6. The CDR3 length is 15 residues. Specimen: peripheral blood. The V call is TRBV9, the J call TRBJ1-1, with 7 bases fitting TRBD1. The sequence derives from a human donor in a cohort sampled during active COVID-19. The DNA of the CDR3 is TGTGCCAGCAGCCAAGGAGGGGGCTTGAACACTGAAGCTTTCTTT. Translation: CASSQGGGLNTEAFF.